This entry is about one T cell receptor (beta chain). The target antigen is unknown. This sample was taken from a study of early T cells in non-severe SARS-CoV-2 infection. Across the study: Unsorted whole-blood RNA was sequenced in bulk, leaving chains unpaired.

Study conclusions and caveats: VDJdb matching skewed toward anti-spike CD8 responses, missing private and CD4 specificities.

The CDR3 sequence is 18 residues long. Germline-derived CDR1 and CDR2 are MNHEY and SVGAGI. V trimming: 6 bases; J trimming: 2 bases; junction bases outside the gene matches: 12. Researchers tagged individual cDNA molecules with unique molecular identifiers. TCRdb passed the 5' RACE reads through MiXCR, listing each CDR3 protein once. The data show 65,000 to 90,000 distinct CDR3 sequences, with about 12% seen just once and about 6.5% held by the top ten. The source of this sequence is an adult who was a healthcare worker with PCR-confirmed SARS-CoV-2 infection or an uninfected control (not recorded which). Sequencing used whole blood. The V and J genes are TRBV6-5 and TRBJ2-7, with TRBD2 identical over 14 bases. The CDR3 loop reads CASSSGTSGSLNPYEQYF. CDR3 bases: TGTGCCAGCAGCTCTGGGACTAGCGGGAGCCTAAATCCCTACGAGCAGTACTTC.